This is a list of T cell receptor beta chains from one sample in a study of OX40 agonist ivuxolimab in advanced cancers. Some clones are missing from TCRdb's copy, which holds only in-frame ones; the method was immunoSEQ multiplex PCR. The sample contains about 23,000 clones, around four fifths of which appear only once. The material sequenced was CD4+ or CD8+ T cells sorted from blood, taken in a trial of the OX40 agonist ivuxolimab. Source of these receptors: an adult with an advanced solid tumor such as melanoma, head and neck, liver or kidney cancer. CDR3s leave out the opening cysteine and the closing phenylalanine or tryptophan. The order of the fields is D gene, clone size, V gene, CDR3 length, CDR3 protein. A D gene is named only where the DNA matches it firmly. Only some rows state a clone size, as once, few, many or a class for expanded clones.

d_gene: -
abundance: -
v_gene: TRBV6-6
len: 13
CDR3aa: ASSYSVRGSDGYT

d_gene: -
abundance: -
v_gene: TRBV9
len: 12
CDR3aa: ASSLPWSGGELF

d_gene: TRBD2
abundance: -
v_gene: TRBV14
len: 12
CDR3aa: ASSRTSGVGEQY

d_gene: -
abundance: -
v_gene: TRBV14
len: 12
CDR3aa: ASSQDQGRETQY

d_gene: -
abundance: -
v_gene: TRBV9
len: 14
CDR3aa: ASSHSEGNNDGELF

d_gene: -
abundance: -
v_gene: TRBV5-1
len: 15
CDR3aa: ASSLGHWIGPRYEQY

d_gene: -
abundance: -
v_gene: TRBV2
len: 13
CDR3aa: ASSESTGKQYEQY

d_gene: -
abundance: -
v_gene: TRBV27
len: 14
CDR3aa: ASSLNGGLANYGYT

d_gene: TRBD2
abundance: -
v_gene: TRBV7-9
len: 13
CDR3aa: ASSSPLAGPDTQY

d_gene: -
abundance: -
v_gene: TRBV6-5
len: 12
CDR3aa: ASSAFLGNQPQH

d_gene: -
abundance: -
v_gene: TRBV6-1
len: 11
CDR3aa: ASLEKSTDTQY

d_gene: -
abundance: once
v_gene: TRBV5-1
len: 12
CDR3aa: ASSPPGPNTEAF

d_gene: TRBD2
abundance: -
v_gene: TRBV27
len: 12
CDR3aa: ASSIAGGSYEQY

d_gene: -
abundance: -
v_gene: TRBV27
len: 12
CDR3aa: ASSFLPLGDGYT

d_gene: -
abundance: -
v_gene: TRBV9
len: 11
CDR3aa: ASGGRRNTEAF

d_gene: -
abundance: few
v_gene: TRBV4-1
len: 11
CDR3aa: ASSQVGNTEAF

d_gene: -
abundance: -
v_gene: TRBV5-4
len: 11
CDR3aa: ASSFKGGETQY

d_gene: -
abundance: few
v_gene: TRBV9
len: 12
CDR3aa: ASSAGQSSYEQY

d_gene: TRBD1
abundance: -
v_gene: TRBV5-6
len: 13
CDR3aa: ASSWGQGGRDTQY

d_gene: -
abundance: few
v_gene: TRBV19
len: 12
CDR3aa: AGGRSSNTGELF

d_gene: TRBD1
abundance: medium-sized
v_gene: TRBV4-3
len: 15
CDR3aa: ASSQDYRGSYNSPLH

d_gene: TRBD2
abundance: -
v_gene: TRBV12-5
len: 14
CDR3aa: ASGPKASGGRNEQF

d_gene: TRBD1
abundance: -
v_gene: TRBV9
len: 10
CDR3aa: ASTGQGYGYT

d_gene: -
abundance: -
v_gene: TRBV6-1
len: 13
CDR3aa: ASSVGPSGAYEQY